This entry lists 27 T cell receptor beta chains sequenced from one sample in a study of tissue T cells after allogeneic stem cell transplantation. Here immunoSEQ multiplex PCR was the method, and the copy in TCRdb shows in-frame clones only, minus some. The sample has 20,000 to 25,000 clones; 72% are singletons. The specimen was spleen. The receptors come from a female BALB/c mouse in good health. Strain MHC haplotype: H2-d.

As concerns this clone: Gene names are the mouse ones. Coverage ceases 1 residue before the CDR3 finishes, and the germline J gene fills in the end. V usage is TRBV29 and J usage is TRBJ2-7; TRBD1 might be the D (6 bases). Germline CDR1 and CDR2: MSHET and SYDVDS. The CDR3 has 12 amino acids. V was pared by 6 bases and J by 1 base, with 7 bases between. CDR3 sequence: CASRTGSYEQYF. Partial CDR3 DNA: TGTGCTAGCAGAACAGGGTCCTATGAACAGTAC. The full variable domain, its missing parts supplied by reference TRBV29 and TRBJ2-7, is DMKVTQMPRYLIKRMGENVLLECGQDMSHETMYWYRQDPGLGLQLIYISYDVDSNSEGDIPKGYRVSRKKREHFSLILDSAKTNQTSVYFCASRTGSYEQYFGPGTRLTVL.

About this clone: The gene names given are mouse names. The CDR3 is cut off 1 residue early in the read; its end comes from the germline J gene. This chain uses TRBV31 with TRBJ1-1, with D maybe TRBD1 (6 bases). CDR1 GKSSPN and CDR2 SITVG come from the germline V gene. V was cut by 0 bases and J by 0 bases, with 8 bases left in between. The CDR3 contains 14 residues. The part of the CDR3 DNA that was read is TGTGCCTGGAGTCTGGGACAAGCAAACACAGAAGTCTTC. Its protein is CAWSLGQANTEVF. The full CDR3 is CAWSLGQANTEVFF.

Note on this clone: Gene names refer to mouse genes. The sequenced fragment ends 1 residue before the CDR3 boundary, so the rest is inferred from the germline J gene. V and J are TRBV31 and TRBJ2-5; D unclear. The CDR3 runs to 12 residues. Germline lookup yields CDR1 GKSSPN and CDR2 SITVG. V was shortened by 0 bases and J by 0 bases, with 1 base between the two germline ends. The chain's CDR3 is CAWSLNQDTQYF. CDR3 DNA, as far as it was read: TGTGCCTGGAGTCTTAACCAAGACACCCAGTAC.

This clone came up a few times. Here the gene names and germline are mouse. Read coverage stops 1 residue before the CDR3 terminus; the germline J gene supplies the remainder. The chain carries TRBV13-2 and TRBJ1-2; D is possibly TRBD1 (6 bases). This CDR3 has 12 amino acids. Trimming cost V 3 bases and J 4 bases, with 7 bases left between them. Germline CDR1 NNHNN, CDR2 SYGAGS (reference sequence). Partial CDR3 DNA: TGTGCCAGCGGTGCAGGGGCCTCCGACTACACC. It is translated as CASGAGASDYT. The whole CDR3 reads CASGAGASDYTF.

Concerning this clone itself: Each gene name is a mouse one. CDR3: CASSRPTGGKDTQYF. Incomplete CDR3 DNA: TGTGCCAGCAGCCGCCCGACTGGGGGGAAAGACACCCAGTAC. This chain uses TRBV5 with TRBJ2-5; 10 bases are shared with TRBD2. With the read ending 1 residue before the CDR3 end, the germline J gene is used to fill in that end. From germline, CDR1 is LGHNA and CDR2 YNLKQL (reference sequence). CDR3 size: 15 residues. V gave up 4 bases and J gave up 4 bases; unmatched junction bases: 5.

As for this clone: Each gene name is a mouse one. Read data end 1 residue before the CDR3 end; the end is taken from the germline J gene. V and J are TRBV20 and TRBJ2-4, with a tentative D call TRBD1 (6 bases). Deletions cut 0 bases from V and 0 bases from J, with 10 bases between. Germline V lookup: CDR1 GFQATS, CDR2 STVNSAI. This CDR3 is 15 amino acids long. Incomplete CDR3 DNA: TGTGGTGCTAGGGATCTCAGGGGCAGTCAAAACACCTTGTAC. It encodes CGARDLRGSQNTLY. In full, the CDR3 is CGARDLRGSQNTLYF.

A remark on this clone: All gene names here are mouse names. Read coverage stops 1 residue before the CDR3 terminus; the germline J gene supplies the remainder. The genes are TRBV31 and TRBJ2-5; 8 nucleotides align to TRBD2. The germline CDR1 and CDR2 sequences are GKSSPN and SITVG. V was clipped by 0 bases and J by 0 bases; unmatched bases: 2. The CDR3 is 15 amino acids. The CDR3 DNA, read in part, is TGTGCCTGGAGTCTAAACTGGGGGAACCAAGACACCCAGTAC. Amino acids: CAWSLNWGNQDTQY. The full CDR3 is CAWSLNWGNQDTQYF.

On this clone itself: Gene labels here are mouse ones. Sequencing ends 1 residue short of the CDR3 end; the germline J gene provides the rest. V and J are TRBV13-3 and TRBJ1-4; 9 bases match TRBD1. The CDR3 runs to 14 residues. J gave up 4 bases and V 2 bases, and 0 bases lay outside the gene matches. Germline-derived CDR1 and CDR2 are NNHDY and SYVADS. CDR3 region: CASSETGGNERLFF. The DNA read from the CDR3 is TGTGCCAGCAGTGAGACAGGGGGCAACGAAAGATTATTT.

With respect to this clone: Gene and germline names: mouse. Sequencing ends 1 residue short of the CDR3 end; the germline J gene provides the rest. The chain employs TRBV19 and TRBJ2-5, with a tentative D call TRBD1 (7 bases). The CDR3 is 13 residues long. Per germline, CDR1 FNHDT and CDR2 SITEND (reference sequence). Trimming left V 0 bases short and J 5 bases short, with 7 bases between. The DNA read from the CDR3 is TGTGCCAGCAGTATAGAGGGGGCAGACACCCAGTAC. Translation gives CASSIEGADTQY. The complete CDR3 sequence is CASSIEGADTQYF.

A note on this clone: Gene names are mouse gene names. The CDR3 extends 1 residue past the end of the read, so its final part is completed from the germline J gene. The chain carries TRBV19 and TRBJ1-1, with 9 bases fitting TRBD1. The junction had 4 bases not matched to a gene; V was cut back by 5 bases and J by 5 bases. CDR3 length: 13 residues. Germline CDR1 and CDR2: FNHDT and SITEND (reference sequence). CDR3 DNA (partial): TGTGCCAGCAGCGGGACAGGGAAGACAGAAGTCTTC. It translates to CASSGTGKTEVF. The whole CDR3 region reads CASSGTGKTEVFF.

The sample holds a few counts of this clone. Gene names denote mouse genes. The CDR3 end falls 1 residue outside the read, so it is completed with the germline J gene. The chain has TRBV4 and TRBJ2-7; 9 bases are shared with TRBD2. Germline V gives CDR1 LGHDT, CDR2 YNNKQL (reference sequence). The CDR3 extends over 13 amino acids. The junction had 6 bases not matched to a gene; V was cut back by 5 bases and J by 7 bases. The CDR3 spells CASSHGTGWEQYF. The sequenced part of the CDR3 DNA is TGTGCCAGCAGCCACGGGACTGGGTGGGAACAGTAC.

The sample holds a few counts of this clone. Gene labels here are mouse ones. The CDR3 end is not reached by the read, which stops 1 residue before it; the germline J gene fills it in. The V gene is TRBV13-2, the J gene TRBJ1-5, with a weak D call TRBD1 (6 bases). Deletions cut 3 bases from V and 6 bases from J, with 7 bases between. Germline lookup yields CDR1 NNHNN and CDR2 SYGAGS (reference sequence). CDR3 size: 12 residues. The CDR3 region is CASGGDIQAPLF. The CDR3 DNA, read in part, is TGTGCCAGCGGTGGGGACATCCAGGCTCCGCTT.

A remark on this clone: The gene symbols are mouse symbols. The DNA ends 1 residue before the CDR3 does, and the rest of the CDR3 is filled in from the germline J gene. The chain joins TRBV3 to TRBJ2-5, with TRBD2 matching 8 bases. This CDR3 spans 14 amino acids. The V gene's germline CDR1 is SNHLY and CDR2 FYNGKV (reference sequence). Trimming took 5 bases from V and 1 from J; bases not matched to a gene: 2. CDR3 protein: CASSQDWDQDTQYF. The sequenced part of the CDR3 DNA is TGTGCCAGCAGCCAGGACTGGGACCAAGACACCCAGTAC.

As to this clone: The genes and germline here are from mouse. The read terminates 1 residue before the CDR3 end, so the remaining end is supplied by the germline J gene. The chain couples TRBV1 to TRBJ2-4, with TRBD2 matching over 12 bases. The V segment lost 3 bases and the J segment 0 bases; nucleotides outside the gene matches: 1. Germline CDR1 and CDR2: NSQYPW and LRSPGD (reference sequence). The CDR3 covers 16 residues. The CDR3 bases that were read are TGCACCTGCAGTGCGGGACTGGGGGGTAGTCAAAACACCTTGTAC. Amino acids: CTCSAGLGGSQNTLY. The whole CDR3 reads CTCSAGLGGSQNTLYF.

To note about this clone: Genes and germline are mouse. With the read ending 1 residue before the CDR3 end, the germline J gene is used to fill in that end. V is TRBV1 and J is TRBJ2-4; 7 nucleotides align to TRBD2. CDR1 and CDR2 from the germline V gene are NSQYPW and LRSPGD (reference sequence). The CDR3 length is 15 residues. V lost 0 bases to trimming and J lost 3 bases; unmatched junction nucleotides: 3. The covered CDR3 bases are TGCACCTGCAGTGCAGATCTGGGGGTACAAAACACCTTGTAC. Its translation is CTCSADLGVQNTLY. The entire CDR3 protein is CTCSADLGVQNTLYF.

In regard to this clone: The germline and genes are mouse ones. Coverage ceases 1 residue before the CDR3 finishes, and the germline J gene fills in the end. The chain links TRBV2 to TRBJ2-4, with TRBD2 matching over 10 bases. Per germline, CDR1 LGHNA and CDR2 YSYQKL. Germline trimming cut 0 bases from V and 0 bases from J; bases unmatched to any gene: 3. The CDR3 totals 17 residues. The covered CDR3 bases are TGTGCCAGCAGCCAAGACGCTGGGGGGGCTAGTCAAAACACCTTGTAC. This codes for CASSQDAGGASQNTLY. The full CDR3 protein reads CASSQDAGGASQNTLYF.

Remarks on this clone: Genes here carry mouse names. The sequenced fragment ends 1 residue before the CDR3 boundary, so the rest is inferred from the germline J gene. This rearrangement joins TRBV19 to TRBJ2-4; 7 bases fit TRBD2. The trim removed 1 base at V and 4 bases at J, leaving 3 bases unmatched. CDR3 length: 14 amino acids. CDR1 and CDR2 (germline): FNHDT, SITEND (reference sequence). This chain's CDR3 is CASSIPGGKNTLYF. The DNA read from the CDR3 is TGTGCCAGCAGTATACCTGGGGGAAAAAACACCTTGTAC.

Concerning this clone: The gene symbols are mouse symbols. The read terminates 1 residue ahead of where the CDR3 ends, so the germline J gene completes it. The V call is TRBV20, the J call TRBJ2-5; 9 bases map to TRBD2. V gave up 4 bases and J gave up 0 bases; unmatched junction bases: 2. CDR1 is GFQATS, CDR2 STVNSAI, per germline. CDR3 size: 14 residues. The CDR3 spells CGATGGVNQDTQYF. The CDR3 bases that were read are TGTGGTGCTACTGGGGGGGTTAACCAAGACACCCAGTAC. Filled out from reference TRBV20 and TRBJ2-5, the complete variable domain reads GALVYQYPRRTICKSGTSMRMECQAVGFQATSVAWYRQSPQKTFELIALSTVNSAIKYEQNFTQEKFPISHPNLSFSSMTVLNAYLEDRGLYLCGATGGVNQDTQYFGPGTRLLVL.

Concerning this clone: Mouse names are used for the genes. The CDR3 extends 1 residue past the end of the read, so its final part is completed from the germline J gene. The chain joins TRBV3 to TRBJ1-1, with 7 positions matching TRBD1. J was trimmed by 3 bases and V by 5 bases; bases with no gene match: 6. This CDR3 region has 14 residues. The germline V gene has CDR1 SNHLY and CDR2 FYNGKV (reference sequence). CDR3 DNA, as far as it was read: TGTGCCAGCAGCCTCGACAGGGCCGACACAGAAGTCTTC. It is translated as CASSLDRADTEVF. Given in full, the CDR3 is CASSLDRADTEVFF.

Points on this clone: Each gene name is a mouse one. CDR3 loop: CTCSAGRGTDAEQFF. The part of the CDR3 DNA that was read is TGCACCTGCAGTGCAGGCCGGGGGACAGATGCTGAGCAGTTC. The V call is TRBV1, the J call TRBJ2-1; 7 positions match TRBD1. The read comes to an end 1 residue before the CDR3 does, leaving the germline J gene to fill in the end. J lost 5 bases, V lost 1 base, and 5 bases had no gene match. Germline V gene sequence: CDR1 NSQYPW, CDR2 LRSPGD (reference sequence). The CDR3 length is 15 residues.

Comments on this clone: Germline and genes: mouse. The read is 1 residue too short to cover the CDR3 end, so that end is filled in from the germline J gene. The chain carries TRBV16 and TRBJ2-4; D remains unclear. CDR3 length: 13 amino acids. CDR1 SGHSA and CDR2 FRNQAP come from the germline V gene. Deletions cut 7 bases from V and 0 bases from J, with 8 bases between. The CDR3 sequence is CASNLGSQNTLYF. The DNA read from the CDR3 is TGTGCAAGCAACTTGGGTAGTCAAAACACCTTGTAC.

With respect to this clone: Mouse germline and gene names are used. The read terminates 1 residue before the CDR3 end, so the remaining end is supplied by the germline J gene. The chain links TRBV13-2 to TRBJ2-3, with a weak D call TRBD2 (5 bases). The V gene's germline CDR1 is NNHNN and CDR2 SYGAGS (reference sequence). Trimming left V 0 bases short and J 0 bases short, with 8 bases between. The length of the CDR3 is 15 residues. The CDR3: CASGDAWTSAETLYF. Incomplete CDR3 DNA: TGTGCCAGCGGTGATGCCTGGACTAGTGCAGAAACGCTGTAT.

Concerning this clone: The gene names here belong to mouse. The read is 1 residue too short to cover the CDR3 end, so that end is filled in from the germline J gene. The chain carries TRBV2 and TRBJ2-3, with 10 bases fitting TRBD2. The CDR3 is made up of 16 amino acids. CDR1 LGHNA and CDR2 YSYQKL come from the germline V gene. With 3 bases clipped from V and 1 base from J, the junction kept 4 bases outside the gene matches. CDR3 protein: CASSHPGGARAETLYF. CDR3 bases read: TGTGCCAGCAGCCATCCTGGGGGGGCGCGTGCAGAAACGCTGTAT.

This clone was counted only a few times. The germline and genes are mouse ones. Read data end 1 residue before the CDR3 end; the end is taken from the germline J gene. This chain joins TRBV29 and TRBJ2-7; TRBD2 might be the D (6 bases). Germline CDR1 and CDR2: MSHET and SYDVDS. Trimming took 3 bases from V and 0 from J, leaving 9 bases between them. This CDR3 is 14 amino acids long. The sequenced CDR3 bases are TGTGCTAGCAGTTTGGGGGGAAGCTCCTATGAACAGTAC. It is translated as CASSLGGSSYEQY. The whole CDR3 sequence is CASSLGGSSYEQYF.

As concerns this clone: Gene labels here are mouse ones. With the read ending 1 residue before the CDR3 end, the germline J gene is used to fill in that end. The chain uses TRBV13-3 and TRBJ1-2; maybe TRBD1 (5 bases). The CDR3 is 13 amino acids. Per the germline V gene, CDR1 is NNHDY and CDR2 is SYVADS. V lost 5 bases and J 2 bases, leaving 10 bases between the germline ends. The CDR3 is CASSSGFNSDYTF. The sequenced part of the CDR3 DNA is TGTGCCAGCAGCTCAGGGTTTAACTCCGACTACACC.

Comment on this clone: Mouse gene names and germline throughout. The observed sequence ends 1 residue before the CDR3 terminus, with the missing tail filled in from the germline J gene. This rearrangement joins TRBV13-2 to TRBJ2-7; TRBD2 agrees at 11 bases. The length of the CDR3 is 14 residues. The germline V gene encodes CDR1 NNHNN and CDR2 SYGAGS (reference sequence). V was clipped by 0 bases and J by 7 bases; unmatched bases: 3. The CDR3 DNA, read in part, is TGTGCCAGCGGTGATGGGACTGGGGGGACGGAACAGTAC. This sequence encodes CASGDGTGGTEQY. The full CDR3 is CASGDGTGGTEQYF.

Regarding this clone: Gene names denote mouse genes. The CDR3 end is not reached by the read, which stops 1 residue before it; the germline J gene fills it in. The chain recombines TRBV31 with TRBJ2-2; the D is unclear. V dropped 0 bases and J dropped 0 bases, with 5 bases sitting between them. Germline V gene data show CDR1 as GKSSPN and CDR2 as SITVG. The CDR3 has 14 amino acids. The CDR3 protein is CAWSLPSNTGQLYF. The sequenced part of the CDR3 DNA is TGTGCCTGGAGTCTACCATCAAACACCGGGCAGCTCTAC.